This is a list of T cell receptor beta chains from one sample in a study of spatial heterogeneity in lung cancer. TCRdb itself ran the 5' RACE reads through MiXCR, one entry per CDR3 protein. The sample yields about 70,000 distinct CDR3 sequences, about 8.2% seen once. The source was PBMCs, collected at follow-up. The receptors were sampled from a female donor with early-stage non-small cell lung cancer. Both conserved end residues are part of each CDR3.

cdr3_length	j_call	v_call	cdr3_aa
15	TRBJ2-1	TRBV9	CASSVEGQGSNEQFF
14	TRBJ2-7	TRBV6-1	CASNPGLAIYEQYF
15	TRBJ2-2	TRBV28	CASSLWADSTGELFF
13	TRBJ2-1	TRBV29-1	CSVVEPSGYEQFF
11	TRBJ2-7	TRBV7-9	CASGSWEDKYF
14	TRBJ2-7	TRBV9	CASSQTSGSYELYF
13	TRBJ2-3	TRBV7-3	CASSLVVGPLQYF
16	TRBJ1-4	TRBV6-5	CASSSDRGATNEKLFF
13	TRBJ2-2	TRBV18	CASSSTPDGELFF
14	TRBJ2-5	TRBV6-5	CASSRLIKGETQYF
16	TRBJ1-5	TRBV18	CASSPLGWGGETPQHF
16	TRBJ1-2	TRBV7-8	CASSSPGPLANYGYTF
14	TRBJ1-5	TRBV18	CASSGKTSNQPQHF
18	TRBJ1-3	TRBV7-4	CASSPLLGQGNSGNTIYF
11	TRBJ2-7	TRBV10-3	CAISVEYEQYF
16	TRBJ2-1	TRBV11-2	CASSRDAGTTYNEQFF
18	TRBJ1-5	TRBV6-6	CASSYSQGGSHSNQPQHF
17	TRBJ1-6	TRBV5-1	CASSLVPGPSNNSPLHF
13	TRBJ2-7	TRBV7-2	CASSLGAEYEQYF
12	TRBJ2-2	TRBV12-3/TRBV12-4	CASPGVDGELFF
18	TRBJ1-4	TRBV4-1	CASSQVGASTRANEKLFF
14	TRBJ2-4	TRBV30	CAWGPQGYKIIQYF
14	TRBJ2-2	TRBV7-3	CASEQGRSTGELFF
13	TRBJ2-4	TRBV7-2	CASSEGGRNIQYF
15	TRBJ2-7	TRBV7-2	CASSLGLAGGYEQYF
14	TRBJ1-1	TRBV20-1	CSASFQRMNTEAFF